One and the same sample provided the 27 T cell receptor beta chains below, sequenced in a study of blood T cell repertoires in COVID-19. Sequenced by immunoSEQ multiplex PCR; TCRdb stores in-frame clones only, minus some. The sample carries about 190,000 clones, roughly 78% recorded once. The material sequenced was peripheral blood. The receptors shown here come from a woman aged 80 or over with active or convalescent COVID-19.

The table lists this clone with a few counts. The chain has TRBV7-2 and TRBJ1-5, with D unresolved. Germline loops: CDR1 SGHTA, CDR2 FQGNSA. The CDR3 has 12 residues. The V gene lost 0 bases and the J gene lost 11 bases, with 8 bases spanning the gap. CDR3 sequence (DNA): TGTGCCAGCAGCTTAGCCGGCCGGGCCCAGCATTTT. As protein: CASSLAGRAQHF.

The chain recombines TRBV12-5 with TRBJ2-1, with a weak D call TRBD1 (5 bases). The CDR3 has 14 residues. Germline V gene sequence: CDR1 LGHNT, CDR2 FRNRAP. V lost 5 bases and J lost 6, with 14 bases in between. The DNA for the CDR3 is TGTGCTAGTGGTATTAAGGGGTTGGGCAATGAGCAGTTCTTC. Protein product: CASGIKGLGNEQFF.

The chain combines TRBV12-2 with TRBJ1-3; the table assigns TRBD1, which was not confirmed against the DNA. TRBV12-2 is termed a pseudogene. The CDR3 is 15 residues long. The CDR3 is CASRLEGDIPNTIYF. CDR3 nucleotides: TGTGCAAGTCGCTTAGAGGGGGACATCCCGAACACCATATATTTT.

The chain couples TRBV28 to TRBJ1-3; TRBD1 might be the D (5 bases). V dropped 6 bases and J dropped 1 base, with 10 bases sitting between them. The CDR3 contains 14 residues. In germline, CDR1 is MDHEN, CDR2 SYDVKM. Here the CDR3 DNA reads TGTGCCAGCAGCGGAACAGGTTCTGGAAACACCATATATTTT. It codes for CASSGTGSGNTIYF.

This clone was counted between two and nine times. This chain connects TRBV29-1 to TRBJ1-2; D is possibly TRBD1 (5 bases). The ends were cut back, 5 bases at V and 8 bases at J, with 12 bases in the middle. Germline V lookup: CDR1 SQVTM, CDR2 ANQGSEA. The CDR3 length is 11 residues. The CDR3 spells CSVLGARGYTF. The DNA of the CDR3 is TGCAGCGTTTTAGGGGCGAGAGGCTACACCTTC.

The chain joins TRBV14 to TRBJ1-2; D is ambiguous. The CDR3 is made up of 17 amino acids. V lost 0 bases and J lost 4, with 18 bases in between. Germline V CDR1 and CDR2: SGHDN, FVKESK. CDR3 in DNA: TGTGCCAGCAGCCAAGATCGGCGGGGTGTAATGAGCTATGGCTACACCTTC. It encodes CASSQDRRGVMSYGYTF.

The chain is built from TRBV6-5 and TRBJ1-2; unclear D gene. Germline CDR1 is MNHEY and CDR2 is SVGAGI. This CDR3 has 15 amino acids. V was clipped by 0 bases and J by 0 bases, with 8 bases between them. DNA of the CDR3: TGTGCCAGCAGTTACTCGAGGAGTACTAACTATGGCTACACCTTC. Its protein is CASSYSRSTNYGYTF.

The chain joins TRBV15 to TRBJ2-4; 7 bases are shared with TRBD1. Unmatched junction bases numbered 6, after V lost 4 bases and J lost 6 bases. Germline V gene sequence: CDR1 LNHNV, CDR2 YYDKDF (reference sequence). The CDR3 extends over 14 amino acids. The CDR3 sequence: CATSKDRVGNIQYF. CDR3 DNA sequence: TGTGCCACCAGCAAAGACAGGGTCGGAAACATTCAGTACTTC.

This chain links TRBV4-2 with TRBJ1-5; weak D call: TRBD1 (6 bases). This CDR3 comprises 16 residues. The V gene lost 4 bases and the J gene lost 0 bases, with 13 bases spanning the gap. Looked up from germline, CDR1 is LGHNA and CDR2 is YNFKEQ. The CDR3 region is CASSPITGRSNQPQHF. CDR3 sequence (DNA): TGTGCCAGCAGCCCCATTACAGGGCGTAGCAATCAGCCCCAGCATTTT.

The genes are TRBV6-2 or TRBV6-3 and TRBJ1-5; tentative D call: TRBD1 (5 bases). Trimming removed 0 bases at V and 6 bases at J, with 21 bases between. Germline assignment: CDR1 MNHEY and CDR2 SVGEGT. The CDR3 consists of 18 residues. The CDR3 DNA reads TGTGCCAGCAGTTACTCGATGCGGTCGGGGGGAGCGGGTCAGCCCCAGCATTTT. Translating gives CASSYSMRSGGAGQPQHF.

J is TRBJ1-5 and V is TRBV27, with D perhaps matching TRBD1 (6 bases). The CDR3 totals 16 residues. The V gene lost 7 bases and the J gene lost 4 bases, with 20 bases spanning the gap. Germline values: CDR1 MNHEY, CDR2 SMNVEV (reference sequence). CDR3 region: CASTARAGAPNQPQHF. The DNA of the CDR3 is TGTGCCAGCACCGCTAGGGCAGGGGCTCCAAATCAGCCCCAGCATTTT.

CDR3 coding DNA: TGTGCCAGCAGTCACAGTTGGGGGGGCTACGAGCAGTACTTC. Translated, it gives CASSHSWGGYEQYF. The chain has TRBV27 and TRBJ2-7, with 7 nucleotides matching TRBD2. Germline CDR1 reads MNHEY; CDR2 reads SMNVEV (reference sequence). V shed 5 bases, J shed 3 bases, and the junction held 7 bases outside the gene matches. The CDR3 covers 14 residues.

The chain couples TRBV6-5 to TRBJ2-3, with D hard to call. Between the trimmed V and J ends, which lost 0 bases and 5 bases, there was a span of 6 bases. The length of the CDR3 is 13 residues. Germline assignment: CDR1 MNHEY and CDR2 SVGAGI. The CDR3 sequence is CASSYSRIDTQYF. The CDR3 coding sequence is TGTGCCAGCAGTTACTCGAGGATAGATACGCAGTATTTT.

The rearrangement links TRBV21-1 to TRBJ2-7; the table's TRBD2 call for D was not verified on the DNA. TRBV21-1 constitutes a pseudogene. The CDR3 extends over 15 amino acids. CDR3 in DNA: TGTGCCAGCAGCAATAGCGGGGGGGGTAACTACGAGCAGTACTTC. Residues: CASSNSGGGNYEQYF.

This sequence joins TRBV6-2 or TRBV6-3 and TRBJ1-1; 12 nucleotides line up with TRBD1. V lost 2 bases and J lost 1; bases outside the gene matches: 8. The CDR3 runs to 18 residues. Germline V gives CDR1 MNHEY, CDR2 SVGEGT. CDR3 sequence (DNA): TGTGCCAGCAGTTACGCGGGGACAGGGGGCATTCAGAACACTGAAGCTTTCTTT. It yields the protein CASSYAGTGGIQNTEAFF.

V usage is TRBV5-1 and J usage is TRBJ1-1; D not resolved. This CDR3 has 15 residues. Germline lookup yields CDR1 SGHRS and CDR2 YFSETQ. V was pared by 0 bases and J by 4 bases, with 13 bases between. CDR3 in amino acids: CASSLERIGSTEAFF. The CDR3 DNA reads TGCGCCAGCAGCTTGGAACGTATCGGGTCCACTGAAGCTTTCTTT.

The gene calls are TRBV5-1 and TRBJ1-3, with D possibly TRBD1 on 5 matching bases. The CDR3 extends over 14 amino acids. Trimming stripped 1 base from V and 4 bases from J, with 9 bases between. Germline V gene lookup returns CDR1 SGHRS and CDR2 YFSETQ. DNA for the CDR3: TGCGCCAGCAGCTTGAAAGGGGAAGGAAACACCATATATTTT. The encoded protein is CASSLKGEGNTIYF.

The genes are TRBV15 and TRBJ1-2; no clear D. This CDR3 is built from 15 residues. CDR1 and CDR2 from the germline V gene are LNHNV and YYDKDF (reference sequence). Trimming removed 0 bases at V and 5 bases at J, with 13 bases between. The chain's CDR3 is CATSRDQVVGYGYTF. CDR3 bases: TGTGCCACCAGCAGAGATCAGGTCGTGGGTTATGGCTACACCTTC.

The rearrangement joins TRBV19 to TRBJ2-7; 7 bases line up with TRBD2. CDR1 and CDR2 (germline): LNHDA, SQIVND (reference sequence). J lost 2 bases, V lost 6 bases, and 7 bases had no gene match. The CDR3 has 14 amino acids. The CDR3 loop is CASSVGLTAYEQYF. The CDR3 DNA follows: TGTGCCAGTAGCGTGGGACTAACCGCCTACGAGCAGTACTTC.

This chain links TRBV10-2 with TRBJ2-7; 12 bases match TRBD1. This CDR3 has 15 amino acids. Germline trimming cut 7 bases from V and 3 bases from J; bases unmatched to any gene: 7. Germline CDR1 is WSHSY and CDR2 is SAAADI. The CDR3: CASTHGTGGDYEQYF. CDR3 sequence (DNA): TGCGCCAGCACCCACGGGACAGGGGGCGACTACGAGCAGTACTTC.

The rearrangement uses TRBV5-4 and TRBJ2-3, with D maybe TRBD2 (6 bases). CDR3 size: 17 residues. V gave up 0 bases and J gave up 0 bases, with 14 bases separating them. The germline CDR1 and CDR2 sequences are SGHNT and YYREEE (reference sequence). In nucleotides, the CDR3 is TGTGCCAGCAGCTTGGCCACGGGCGGGGCTAGCACAGATACGCAGTATTTT. As protein: CASSLATGGASTDTQYF.

The chain joins TRBV6-5 to TRBJ2-1; TRBD2 agrees at 7 bases. With V trimmed by 4 bases and J by 4 bases, 10 bases remained unmatched. There are 16 residues in the CDR3. Germline CDR1 is MNHEY and CDR2 is SVGAGI. CDR3: CASSSPRVSGYNEQFF. The CDR3 nucleotides are TGTGCCAGCAGTTCCCCCCGAGTTAGCGGGTACAATGAGCAGTTCTTC.

The chain carries TRBV5-4 and TRBJ1-1, with TRBD1 matching 7 bases. With 0 bases clipped from V and 4 bases from J, the junction kept 6 bases outside the gene matches. This CDR3 region has 15 residues. The germline V gene encodes CDR1 SGHNT and CDR2 YYREEE (reference sequence). The CDR3: CASSLAGQGVTEAFF. Written as DNA, the CDR3 is TGTGCCAGCAGCTTGGCCGGGCAGGGGGTCACTGAAGCTTTCTTT.

The rearrangement links TRBV4-1 to TRBJ2-7, with D perhaps matching TRBD1 (5 bases). V dropped 0 bases and J dropped 4 bases, with 16 bases sitting between them. This CDR3 contains 16 residues. The germline V gene encodes CDR1 MGHRA and CDR2 YSYEKL. The CDR3 sequence: CASSQEIPAGWYEQYF. The CDR3 DNA reads TGCGCCAGCAGCCAAGAAATTCCGGCAGGGTGGTACGAGCAGTACTTC.

The chain recombines TRBV28 with TRBJ1-1, with D possibly matching TRBD1 (6 bases). Trimming cost V 6 bases and J 0 bases, with 14 bases left between them. Germline CDR1 is MDHEN and CDR2 is SYDVKM. CDR3 length: 15 amino acids. In DNA form, the CDR3 reads TGTGCCAGCAGCCGTGAAGGGACAATGAACACTGAAGCTTTCTTT. It codes for CASSREGTMNTEAFF.

The chain joins TRBV5-5 to TRBJ1-1; 10 bases are shared with TRBD1. The CDR3 covers 14 residues. V was pared by 4 bases and J by 3 bases, with 3 bases of the junction left unmatched. CDR1 and CDR2 (germline): SGHKS, YYEKEE (reference sequence). For the CDR3, the DNA is TGTGCCAGCAGCCGAGGGACAGGGGACACTGAAGCTTTCTTT. This sequence encodes CASSRGTGDTEAFF.

The rearrangement joins TRBV14 to TRBJ2-5, with D unclear. V lost 3 bases to trimming and J lost 4 bases, with 6 bases between them. CDR3 size: 12 residues. Germline lookup yields CDR1 SGHDN and CDR2 FVKESK. The DNA of the CDR3 is TGTGCCAGCAGCCACATGTTAGAGACCCAGTACTTC. Its protein product is CASSHMLETQYF. Filled out from reference TRBV14 and TRBJ2-5, the complete variable domain reads EAGVTQFPSHSVIEKGQTVTLRCDPISGHDNLYWYRRVMGKEIKFLLHFVKESKQDESGMPNNRFLAERTGGTYSTLKVQPAELEDSGVYFCASSHMLETQYFGPGTRLLVL.